This T cell receptor beta chain emerged from a study of CD8 T cells in Susac syndrome. RNA in amounts of roughly 0.45 to 1 ug was reverse transcribed with random hexamers. TCRdb independently ran MiXCR on the immunoSEQ multiplex PCR reads; one entry per CDR3 protein. Of under 150,000 distinct CDR3 sequences in the sample, approximately 96% were seen once. V trimming: 3 bases; J trimming: 0 bases; junction bases outside the gene matches: 11. The CDR3 length is 19 residues. The rearrangement links TRBV12-3 or TRBV12-4 to TRBJ2-2; 9 positions match TRBD1. The sample was CD4+ T cells from PBMCs. This clonotype originated in a human donor with Susac syndrome. CDR3 residues: CASSLPLLRQGANTGELFF. The DNA for the CDR3 is TGTGCCAGCAGTTTGCCCCTCTTAAGACAGGGGGCGAACACCGGGGAGCTGTTTTTT.